Each of the 26 T cell receptor beta chains below was sequenced from the same sample in a study of T cell changes during pregnancy in multiple sclerosis. The table came from immunoSEQ multiplex PCR; TCRdb's copy has only in-frame clones and leaves some out. Of more than 25,000 clones listed, about nine tenths are singletons. This specimen was CD8+ T cells from peripheral blood mononuclear cells, taken in the second trimester of pregnancy. Receptor source: a female donor in good health, enrolled as a control in a pregnancy study.

J is TRBJ1-1 and V is TRBV30, with 11 bases lining up with TRBD1. The CDR3 is 16 residues long. Per the germline V gene, CDR1 is GTSNPN and CDR2 is SVGIG (reference sequence). The J segment lost 0 bases and the V segment lost 4 bases, leaving 7 bases of the junction unmatched. In nucleotides, the CDR3 is TGTGCCTGGACAAGAGGGACAGGGGGTTTGAACACTGAAGCTTTCTTT. This translates into CAWTRGTGGLNTEAFF.

The V gene is TRBV27, the J gene TRBJ2-7; TRBD1 agrees at 7 bases. V shed 6 bases, J shed 7 bases, and the junction held 9 bases outside the gene matches. The CDR3 consists of 13 residues. Germline CDR1 and CDR2: MNHEY and SMNVEV (reference sequence). Here the CDR3 DNA reads TGTGCCAGCAGCAGCGCCACAGGGGAAGAGCAGTACTTC. It is translated as CASSSATGEEQYF.

The chain uses TRBV7-9 and TRBJ1-2; no clear D gene. The CDR3 covers 11 residues. Germline-derived CDR1 and CDR2 are SEHNR and FQNEAQ (reference sequence). V lost 5 bases and J 7 bases, leaving 8 bases between the germline ends. CDR3 DNA sequence: TGTGCCAGCAGCCTAGTCGTTGGCTACACCTTC. Protein sequence: CASSLVVGYTF. Using reference TRBV7-9 and TRBJ1-2 for the parts outside the CDR3, the full variable domain is DTGVSQNPRHKITKRGQNVTFRCDPISEHNRLYWYRQTLGQGPEFLTYFQNEAQLEKSRLLSDRFSAERPKGSFSTLEIQRTEQGDSAMYLCASSLVVGYTFGSGTRLTVV.

V usage is TRBV5-1 and J usage is TRBJ2-1, with 7 bases lining up with TRBD2. V gave up 0 bases and J gave up 1 base; unmatched junction bases: 4. The CDR3 spans 16 residues. Germline values: CDR1 SGHRS, CDR2 YFSETQ. Written as DNA, the CDR3 is TGCGCCAGCAGCTTGGAATTTAGCGGGTCCTACAATGAGCAGTTCTTC. It codes for CASSLEFSGSYNEQFF.

The chain links TRBV6-1 to TRBJ1-1; no clear D gene. CDR3 length: 15 amino acids. The germline gives CDR1 MNHNS, CDR2 SASEGT. Deletions cut 5 bases from V and 0 bases from J, with 13 bases between. The CDR3 reads CASSPLTELNTEAFF. The DNA of the CDR3 is TGTGCCAGCAGTCCCCTCACTGAGTTGAACACTGAAGCTTTCTTT.

This chain uses TRBV14 with TRBJ1-1; D is possibly TRBD1 (6 bases). The ends were cut back, 5 bases at V and 3 bases at J, with 13 bases in the middle. CDR3 length equals 14 residues. The germline V gene encodes CDR1 SGHDN and CDR2 FVKESK. CDR3 region: CASSYFGGHTEAFF. The CDR3 DNA reads TGTGCCAGCAGCTACTTCGGGGGGCACACTGAAGCTTTCTTT.

V gene TRBV5-6 combines with J gene TRBJ2-5; D is unresolved. There are 16 residues in the CDR3. V gave up 4 bases and J gave up 5 bases, with 21 bases separating them. Germline values: CDR1 SGHDT, CDR2 YYEEEE. The CDR3 loop is CASSPTRALMVETQYF. CDR3 DNA: TGTGCCAGCAGCCCGACAAGAGCCTTGATGGTGGAGACCCAGTACTTC. The full variable domain, its missing parts supplied by reference TRBV5-6 and TRBJ2-5, is DAGVTQSPTHLIKTRGQQVTLRCSPKSGHDTVSWYQQALGQGPQFIFQYYEEEERQRGNFPDRFSGHQFPNYSSELNVNALLLGDSALYLCASSPTRALMVETQYFGPGTRLLVL.

CDR3 DNA sequence: TGTGCCAGCTCACACTACCACGGGAGAGAAGCTTTCTTT. Its translation: CASSHYHGREAFF. V is TRBV18 and J is TRBJ1-1; D is unclear. V was shortened by 4 bases and J by 8 bases, with 14 bases between the two germline ends. CDR3 length: 13 residues. Per the germline V gene, CDR1 is KGHSH and CDR2 is LQKENI.

This sequence joins TRBV27 and TRBJ2-6, with D perhaps matching TRBD2 (5 bases). The CDR3 covers 14 residues. Germline assignment: CDR1 MNHEY and CDR2 SMNVEV (reference sequence). Trimming stripped 7 bases from V and 4 bases from J, with 11 bases between. The CDR3 DNA is TGTGCCAGCACCGTGGGGAGCGGGGCCAACGTCCTGACTTTC. It yields the protein CASTVGSGANVLTF.

The chain employs TRBV18 and TRBJ1-1; no reliable D call. CDR3 length equals 14 residues. Germline V CDR1 and CDR2: KGHSH, LQKENI. Between the trimmed V and J ends, which lost 2 bases and 0 bases, there was a span of 7 bases. The CDR3, as DNA: TGTGCCAGCTCACCAGAGCGGATGAACACTGAAGCTTTCTTT. Its translation is CASSPERMNTEAFF.

This chain links TRBV6-1 with TRBJ2-5; tentative D call: TRBD1 (5 bases). V was shortened by 1 base and J by 5 bases, with 8 bases between the two germline ends. Per germline, CDR1 MNHNS and CDR2 SASEGT. CDR3 size: 13 residues. CDR3 sequence: CASSEEQVETQYF. Written as DNA, the CDR3 is TGTGCCAGCAGTGAAGAACAGGTTGAGACCCAGTACTTC.

This chain links TRBV6-1 with TRBJ1-1; D is ambiguous. V dropped 0 bases and J dropped 0 bases, with 8 bases sitting between them. Germline V gene sequence: CDR1 MNHNS, CDR2 SASEGT. This CDR3 contains 15 residues. Here the CDR3 DNA reads TGTGCCAGCAGTGAAGCCAACAGCATGAACACTGAAGCTTTCTTT. Amino acid sequence: CASSEANSMNTEAFF.

The chain employs TRBV15 and TRBJ2-3; 7 bases match TRBD2. Unmatched junction bases numbered 8, after V lost 8 bases and J lost 0 bases. This CDR3 contains 15 residues. Germline values: CDR1 LNHNV, CDR2 YYDKDF (reference sequence). In nucleotides, the CDR3 is TGTGCCACCTCCAGCGGGGAAACTAGCACAGATACGCAGTATTTT. The encoded protein is CATSSGETSTDTQYF.

This clone was seen once. The chain links TRBV6-5 to TRBJ2-1, with 10 bases lining up with TRBD2. CDR1 MNHEY and CDR2 SVGAGI come from the germline V gene. V was clipped by 10 bases and J by 4 bases; unmatched bases: 10. The CDR3 covers 15 residues. CDR3 bases: TGTGCCACCCATAGACTAGCGGGCCTTTACAATGAGCAGTTCTTC. Its protein product is CATHRLAGLYNEQFF.

The chain uses TRBV19 and TRBJ1-3, with D tentatively TRBD1 (6 bases). The germline CDR1 and CDR2 sequences are LNHDA and SQIVND (reference sequence). The V gene lost 5 bases and the J gene lost 3 bases, with 29 bases spanning the gap. The CDR3 runs 20 residues. The CDR3: CASSGREGGRRLQFGNTIYF. The CDR3 nucleotides read TGTGCCAGTAGTGGTCGGGAAGGGGGACGCAGGCTCCAATTTGGAAACACCATATATTTT.

The chain combines TRBV2 with TRBJ1-2; 7 positions agree with TRBD1. CDR3 length: 16 residues. Germline CDR1 reads SNHLY; CDR2 reads FYNNEI. The V and J ends lost 3 bases and 4 bases, in that order; junction bases with no gene match: 11. CDR3 loop: CASSEEVGGGAYGYTF. In nucleotides, the CDR3 is TGTGCCAGCAGTGAGGAAGTAGGAGGGGGCGCCTATGGCTACACCTTC.

J is TRBJ1-2 and V is TRBV6-1; 9 bases are shared with TRBD1. V shed 8 bases, J shed 7 bases, and the junction held 11 bases outside the gene matches. The CDR3 loop spans 14 amino acids. Germline CDR1 MNHNS, CDR2 SASEGT. Written as DNA, the CDR3 is TGTGCCAGCTTTCGGACAGGGGCCCCAAGTGGCTACACCTTC. As protein: CASFRTGAPSGYTF.

The chain combines TRBV5-5 with TRBJ1-4; unclear D gene. V lost 0 bases, J lost 2 bases, and 11 bases lay in between. CDR3 length equals 16 residues. Per germline, CDR1 SGHKS and CDR2 YYEKEE (reference sequence). CDR3 loop: CASSLDIGGTNEKLFF. The CDR3, as DNA: TGTGCCAGCAGCTTGGATATTGGAGGGACTAATGAAAAACTGTTTTTT.

The V and J genes are TRBV9 and TRBJ2-7, with TRBD1 identical over 8 bases. This CDR3 spans 14 amino acids. J was trimmed by 3 bases and V by 2 bases; bases with no gene match: 4. Germline V CDR1 and CDR2: SGDLS, YYNGEE. The chain's CDR3 is CASSVRDRGYEQYF. CDR3 nucleotide sequence: TGTGCCAGCAGCGTGAGAGACAGGGGCTACGAGCAGTACTTC. The full variable domain, in which reference TRBV9 and TRBJ2-7 provide the parts outside the CDR3, is DSGVTQTPKHLITATGQRVTLRCSPRSGDLSVYWYQQSLDQGLQFLIQYYNGEERAKGNILERFSAQQFPDLHSELNLSSLELGDSALYFCASSVRDRGYEQYFGPGTRLTVT.

The chain is built from TRBV7-9 and TRBJ1-2, with a possible D match to TRBD1 (6 bases). The CDR3 is 13 amino acids. Germline-derived CDR1 and CDR2 are SEHNR and FQNEAQ (reference sequence). With 6 bases removed from V and 6 bases from J, the gap between germline ends came to 14 bases. CDR3 in amino acids: CASRQGTINGYTF. CDR3 DNA: TGTGCCAGCAGGCAGGGGACGATCAATGGCTACACCTTC.

The rearrangement joins TRBV9 to TRBJ1-2, with 7 bases that match TRBD1. The CDR3 covers 14 residues. Germline CDR1 reads SGDLS; CDR2 reads YYNGEE. V was pared by 0 bases and J by 2 bases, with 1 base of the junction left unmatched. CDR3 DNA sequence: TGTGCCAGCAGCGTAGTGGGACAGAACTATGGCTACACCTTC. The encoded protein is CASSVVGQNYGYTF. The whole variable domain, filled in from reference TRBV9 and TRBJ1-2, reads DSGVTQTPKHLITATGQRVTLRCSPRSGDLSVYWYQQSLDQGLQFLIQYYNGEERAKGNILERFSAQQFPDLHSELNLSSLELGDSALYFCASSVVGQNYGYTFGSGTRLTVV.

This clone was observed a single time. CDR3 sequence: CASSQDRSGGWNEQFF. The CDR3 region has the DNA TGCGCCAGCAGCCAAGATAGAAGCGGGGGTTGGAATGAGCAGTTCTTC. The chain recombines TRBV4-3 with TRBJ2-1; 8 nucleotides match TRBD2. CDR1 and CDR2 (germline): LGHNA, YSLEER. There are 16 residues in the CDR3. With V trimmed by 0 bases and J by 7 bases, 8 bases remained unmatched.

The chain links TRBV6-1 to TRBJ2-2; TRBD2 is a possible D gene (7 bases). The CDR3 contains 15 residues. V was pared by 1 base and J by 3 bases, with 9 bases between. From germline, CDR1 is MNHNS and CDR2 SASEGT. The CDR3 spells CASSEEGGDTGELFF. The CDR3, as DNA: TGTGCCAGCAGTGAAGAGGGGGGGGACACCGGGGAGCTGTTTTTT.

The chain's CDR3 is CATSISRGGGNTEAFF. Written as DNA, the CDR3 is TGTGCCACCAGCATATCCCGCGGAGGCGGTAACACTGAAGCTTTCTTT. The chain has TRBV15 and TRBJ1-1; the D is unclear. This CDR3 has 16 amino acids. Germline V gene lookup returns CDR1 LNHNV and CDR2 YYDKDF (reference sequence). Trimming stripped 4 bases from V and 2 bases from J, with 17 bases between.

The chain couples TRBV6-6 to TRBJ2-5; tentative D call: TRBD1 (5 bases). Germline CDR1 and CDR2: MNHNY and SVGAGI (reference sequence). V dropped 2 bases and J dropped 4 bases, with 17 bases sitting between them. This CDR3 has 16 amino acids. Here the CDR3 reads CASSYRQSPASETQYF. The DNA of the CDR3 is TGTGCCAGCAGTTACCGACAGTCCCCGGCCTCAGAGACCCAGTACTTC.

The chain links TRBV27 to TRBJ2-2, with a weak D call TRBD2 (5 bases). Per the germline V gene, CDR1 is MNHEY and CDR2 is SMNVEV (reference sequence). The CDR3 contains 15 residues. The V gene lost 8 bases and the J gene lost 3 bases, with 16 bases spanning the gap. CDR3 amino acids: CASGPEVGHTGELFF. CDR3 coding DNA: TGTGCCAGCGGCCCGGAGGTCGGGCACACCGGGGAGCTGTTTTTT.